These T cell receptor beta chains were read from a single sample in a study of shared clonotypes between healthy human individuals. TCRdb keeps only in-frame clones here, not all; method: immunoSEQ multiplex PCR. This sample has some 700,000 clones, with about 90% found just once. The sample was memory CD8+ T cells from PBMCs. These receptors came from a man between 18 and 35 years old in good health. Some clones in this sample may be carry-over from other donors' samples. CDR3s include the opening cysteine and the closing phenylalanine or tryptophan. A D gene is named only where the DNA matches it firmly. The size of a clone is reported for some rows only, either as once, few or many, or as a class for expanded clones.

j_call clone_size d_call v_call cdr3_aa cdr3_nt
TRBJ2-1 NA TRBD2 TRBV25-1 CASSHTSGVLAGYNEQFF TGTGCCAGCAGCCATACTTCGGGGGTTCTAGCGGGGTACAATGAGCAGTTCTTC
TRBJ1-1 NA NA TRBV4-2 CASSQGQGTRTEAFF TGTGCCAGCAGCCAAGGCCAGGGGACGAGAACTGAAGCTTTCTTT
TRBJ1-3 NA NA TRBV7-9 CASSLAPQVSGNTIYF TGTGCCAGCAGCTTAGCCCCACAAGTCTCTGGAAACACCATATATTTT
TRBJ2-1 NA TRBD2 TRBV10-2 CASSESRGRANEQFF TGCGCCAGCAGTGAGTCGAGAGGGAGGGCTAATGAGCAGTTCTTC
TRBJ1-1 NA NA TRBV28 CASSFWGRFNEAFF TGTGCCAGCAGTTTTTGGGGACGGTTCAATGAAGCTTTCTTT
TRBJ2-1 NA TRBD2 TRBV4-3 CASSHGLADNEQFF TGCGCCAGCAGCCACGGACTAGCGGACAATGAGCAGTTCTTC
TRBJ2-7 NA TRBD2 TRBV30 CAWSVLPGTRIYEQYF TGTGCCTGGAGTGTACTTCCCGGGACTAGAATCTACGAGCAGTACTTC
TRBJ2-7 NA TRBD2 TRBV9 CASSVTGLPTYEQYF TGTGCCAGCAGCGTGACGGGACTACCCACCTACGAGCAGTACTTC
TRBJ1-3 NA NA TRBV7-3 CASSLTMSGSGNTIYF TGTGCCAGCAGCTTAACGATGAGCGGCTCTGGAAACACCATATATTTT
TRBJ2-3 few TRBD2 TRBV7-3 CASSLALAGVTDTQYF TGTGCCAGCAGCTTAGCACTAGCGGGAGTTACAGATACGCAGTATTTT
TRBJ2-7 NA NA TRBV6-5 CASTLRGGYEQYF TGTGCCAGCACCCTGAGAGGAGGCTACGAGCAGTACTTC
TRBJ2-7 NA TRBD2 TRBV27 CASSWKREVSDEQYF TGTGCCAGCAGTTGGAAGCGGGAGGTCTCAGACGAGCAGTACTTC
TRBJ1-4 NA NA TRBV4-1 CASSQAPQKLFF TGCGCCAGCAGCCAAGCCCCCCAAAAACTGTTTTTT
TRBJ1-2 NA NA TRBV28 CASSLRESNYGYTF TGTGCCAGCAGTTTACGGGAATCGAACTATGGCTACACCTTC
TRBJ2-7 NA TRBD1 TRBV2 CANCRDRGYEQYF TGTGCCAACTGCCGTGACAGGGGTTACGAGCAGTACTTC
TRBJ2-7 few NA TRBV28 CASSLREDGAYEQYF TGTGCCAGCAGTTTAAGGGAAGATGGGGCCTACGAGCAGTACTTC
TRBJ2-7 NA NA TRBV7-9 CASSSTGSHEGQYF TGTGCCAGCAGCTCGACAGGATCCCACGAAGGGCAGTACTTC
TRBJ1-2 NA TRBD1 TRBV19 CASSTPTGTGEFYGYTF TGTGCCAGTAGTACCCCGACCGGGACAGGGGAATTCTATGGCTACACCTTC
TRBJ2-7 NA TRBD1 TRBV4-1 CASSHAQGYEQYF TGCGCCAGCAGCCACGCACAGGGGTACGAGCAGTACTTC
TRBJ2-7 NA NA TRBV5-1 CASSLQETAPYEQYF TGCGCCAGCAGCTTGCAAGAGACAGCGCCCTACGAGCAGTACTTC
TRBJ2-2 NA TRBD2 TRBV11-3 CASSPTSGMAELFF TGTGCCAGCAGCCCCACGAGCGGGATGGCTGAGCTGTTTTTT
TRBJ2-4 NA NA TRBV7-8 CASSSTSKNIQYF TGTGCCAGCAGCTCTACTAGCAAGAACATTCAGTACTTC
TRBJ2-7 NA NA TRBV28 CASSLTGEAHYEQYF TGTGCCAGCAGTCTGACGGGTGAAGCCCACTACGAGCAGTACTTC
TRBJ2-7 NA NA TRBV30 CAWRRSVYEQYF TGTGCCTGGAGAAGGTCAGTCTACGAGCAGTACTTC
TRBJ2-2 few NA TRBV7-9 CASSLGSASLAGELFF TGTGCCAGCAGCTTAGGTTCGGCGAGCTTGGCCGGGGAGCTGTTTTTT
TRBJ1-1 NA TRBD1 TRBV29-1 CSVVALRQGARGSTEAFF TGCAGCGTTGTGGCCCTCCGACAGGGGGCGCGGGGAAGCACTGAAGCTTTCTTT
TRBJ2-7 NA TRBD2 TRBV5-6 CASSQHERDRLYEQYF TGTGCCAGCAGCCAACACGAGCGGGATCGTCTCTACGAGCAGTACTTC
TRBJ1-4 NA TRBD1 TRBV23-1 CASSQSGTGVQEKLFF TGCGCCAGCAGTCAATCTGGGACAGGCGTCCAAGAAAAACTGTTTTTT
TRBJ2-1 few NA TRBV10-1 CASSVGAYNEQFF TGCGCCAGCAGTGTTGGGGCGTACAATGAGCAGTTCTTC
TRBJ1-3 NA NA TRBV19 CASSILDTGNTIYF TGTGCCAGTAGTATCCTGGATACGGGAAACACCATATATTTT
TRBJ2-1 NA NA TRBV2 CASSHAGDPSYNEQFF TGTGCCAGCAGCCATGCAGGAGACCCATCCTACAATGAGCAGTTCTTC
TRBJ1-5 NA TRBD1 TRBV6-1 CASSGPGQGRYSNQPQHF TGTGCCAGCAGTGGGCCGGGACAGGGACGTTATAGCAATCAGCCCCAGCATTTT
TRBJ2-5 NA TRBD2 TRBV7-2 CASSLEGLEGTQYF TGTGCCAGCAGCTTAGAGGGACTAGAAGGGACCCAGTACTTC
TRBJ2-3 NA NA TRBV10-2 CASSGEDTQYF TGCGCCAGCAGTGGCGAAGATACGCAGTATTTT
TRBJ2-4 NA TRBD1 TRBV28 CASISTGGTNIQYF TGTGCCAGCATTAGTACAGGGGGCACAAACATTCAGTACTTC
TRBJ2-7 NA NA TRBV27 CASSPRGPHEQYF TGTGCCAGCAGCCCTCGGGGTCCCCACGAGCAGTACTTC
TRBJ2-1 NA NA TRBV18 CASSPARDNEQFF TGTGCCAGCTCCCCCGCGAGGGACAATGAGCAGTTCTTC